One sample yielded the 30 T cell receptor beta chains listed below, sequenced in a study of tumor-infiltrating lymphocytes in primary liver carcinoma. Unsorted whole blood supplied the blood RNA, and germline DNA was isolated too. A constant-region primer served to make TCR beta cDNA from roughly 480 ng total RNA. ARM-PCR, slightly modified, supplied the TCR beta libraries through three nested multiplex PCR rounds. Two initial PCR rounds of about 11 cycles each paired TRBV1-TRBV30 forward primers with a C-beta reverse primer. One entry per CDR3 protein results from TCRdb running MiXCR on the multiplex PCR reads. The sample consists of approximately 300,000 distinct CDR3 sequences, roughly two thirds of them appearing once. The sequenced sample was peripheral blood. The origin of the receptors is a man between 40 and 49 years old with primary liver carcinoma and hepatitis B virus infection.

This clonotype was observed a handful of times. A read error may account for a junction end that differs from germline. V is TRBV30 and J is TRBJ1-5; 7 positions match TRBD1. This CDR3 has 15 amino acids. Germline V lookup: CDR1 GTSNPN, CDR2 SVGIG (reference sequence). CDR3 DNA sequence: TGTGCCTGGAGTGTACCCGAGGGGGCAGATCAGCCTCAGCATTTT. It specifies CAWSVPEGADQPQHF.

The sample holds one count of this clonotype. Possible read error: a much larger clone is one base away. The J gene is TRBJ1-2, the V gene TRBV29-1, with TRBD1 matching 7 bases. V shed 5 bases, J shed 8 bases, and the junction held 5 bases outside the gene matches. Germline V lookup: CDR1 SQVTM, CDR2 ANQGSEA. This CDR3 has 11 amino acids. CDR3 sequence: CSVPDRCGYTF. CDR3 nucleotide sequence: TGCAGCGTTCCGGACAGGTGCGGCTACACCTTC.

This clonotype was detected a few times. The chain carries TRBV29-1 and TRBJ2-1; TRBD2 matches 10 bases. The CDR3 loop spans 16 amino acids. Germline V gives CDR1 SQVTM, CDR2 ANQGSEA. V lost 3 bases to trimming and J lost 8 bases; unmatched junction nucleotides: 13. This chain's CDR3 is CSVDGGLAGDWDEQFF. The CDR3 nucleotides are TGCAGCGTTGACGGGGGTCTAGCGGGAGATTGGGATGAGCAGTTCTTC.

Of note for this clonotype: This could be a read error, since a much larger clone is one nucleotide away. The chain couples TRBV10-3 to TRBJ2-6; 8 bases agree with TRBD2. Germline V lookup: CDR1 ENHRY, CDR2 SYGVKD. CDR3 length equals 17 residues. The trim removed 3 bases at V and 0 bases at J, leaving 4 bases unmatched. CDR3 nucleotides: TGTGCCATCAGTGAACGGGAGGGTGTCTCTGGGGCCAACGTCCTGACTTTC. Translating gives CAISEREGVSGANVLTF.

Ten or more counts support this clonotype. This chain uses TRBV4-2 with TRBJ2-7; maybe TRBD2 (5 bases). V was clipped by 1 base and J by 5 bases, with 15 bases between them. Germline loops: CDR1 LGHNA, CDR2 YNFKEQ. This CDR3 has 15 amino acids. CDR3 sequence reads: CASSQGENSFHEQYF. The CDR3 coding sequence is TGTGCCAGCAGCCAAGGGGAGAATAGTTTCCACGAGCAGTACTTC.

This clonotype was counted ten times or more. The rearrangement links TRBV6-2 or TRBV6-3 to TRBJ2-7; D gene unclear. CDR3 length: 13 residues. Germline lookup yields CDR1 MNHEY and CDR2 SVGEGT. V was trimmed by 5 bases and J by 0 bases, leaving 8 bases between them. The CDR3 reads CASSRAYSYEQYF. The DNA of the CDR3 is TGTGCCAGCAGTCGGGCATACTCCTACGAGCAGTACTTC.

Many counts were recorded for this clonotype. This chain joins TRBV29-1 and TRBJ1-4; tentatively, D is TRBD1 (5 bases). The CDR3 length is 12 residues. Germline CDR1 SQVTM, CDR2 ANQGSEA. V was shortened by 4 bases and J by 8 bases, with 11 bases between the two germline ends. The CDR3 DNA is TGCAGCGTTGGACAGAAGGGAGAAAAACTGTTTTTT. Amino acid sequence: CSVGQKGEKLFF. The variable domain in full, with the rest retrieved from reference TRBV29-1 and TRBJ1-4, is SAVISQKPSRDICQRGTSLTIQCQVDSQVTMMFWYRQQPGQSLTLIATANQGSEATYESGFVIDKFPISRPNLTFSTLTVSNMSPEDSSIYLCSVGQKGEKLFFGSGTQLSVL.

The chain employs TRBV6-5 and TRBJ1-4; no firm D call. The CDR3 extends over 13 amino acids. The germline gives CDR1 MNHEY, CDR2 SVGAGI. Trimming took 2 bases from V and 4 from J, leaving 5 bases between them. For the CDR3, the DNA is TGTGCCAGCAGTTACGTCCGTAATGAAAAACTGTTTTTT. Its translation: CASSYVRNEKLFF.

V is TRBV12-3 or TRBV12-4 and J is TRBJ1-1; D is unclear. Trimming left V 1 base short and J 5 bases short, with 11 bases between. The CDR3 extends over 14 amino acids. For the CDR3, the DNA is TGTGCCAGCAGTTTAGGGGAGCTGCGGACTGAAGCTTTCTTT. Translating gives CASSLGELRTEAFF.

Comment on this clonotype: A much bigger clone sits one base away, suggesting this may be a read error. J is TRBJ2-1 and V is TRBV12-3 or TRBV12-4; D perhaps matches TRBD2 (8 bases). The CDR3 runs 20 residues. The CDR3 reads CANSPTLGTRDRESYNEQFF. The CDR3 bases are TGTGCCAACAGTCCAACCCTAGGGACTAGAGACAGGGAATCCTACAATGAGCAGTTCTTC.

Comment on this clonotype: One base away lies a much larger clone, so this may be a sequencing read error. Here the CDR3 reads CASTGGPNTRELFF. The CDR3 region has the DNA TGTGCCAGCACTGGGGGCCCGAACACCAGGGAGCTGTTTTTT. This chain joins TRBV6-1 and TRBJ2-2, with D possibly matching TRBD1 (6 bases). This CDR3 has 14 amino acids. The germline V gene has CDR1 MNHNS and CDR2 SASEGT.

About this clonotype: A much larger clone lies a single base off, so this may be a read error. V is TRBV6-1 and J is TRBJ2-4; 7 bases agree with TRBD2. CDR1 and CDR2 from the germline V gene are MNHNS and SASEGT. The CDR3 spans 14 residues. The ends lost 3 bases at V and 5 bases at J; junction bases unmatched: 4. The CDR3 is CASSDWGGENIQYF. In DNA, the CDR3 is TGTGCCAGCAGTGATTGGGGAGGGGAAAACATTCAGTACTTC.

Points on this clonotype: Without the conserved terminal phenylalanine or tryptophan, this CDR3 likely stems from a read error. The CDR3 nucleotides are TGCGCCAGCGGCTTGGTACTAGGTATGGAGACCCAGTACTTA. Protein: CASGLVLGMETQYL. The genes are TRBV5-1 and TRBJ2-5; D may be TRBD2 (5 bases). The CDR3 is 14 residues long. Germline V gene sequence: CDR1 SGHRS, CDR2 YFSETQ.

Turning to this clonotype: A read error may be the cause here, since a much bigger clone is one base away. The chain uses TRBV6-5 and TRBJ2-7; 8 nucleotides agree with TRBD1. This CDR3 spans 15 amino acids. Germline CDR1 and CDR2: MNHEY and SVGAGI. Trimming at V came to 10 bases and at J to 1 base, leaving 12 bases not matched to a gene. The CDR3: CATEHGQGGSYEQYF. As DNA, the CDR3 is TGTGCCACCGAGCATGGACAGGGAGGTTCCTACGAGCAGTACTTC.

The chain employs TRBV11-2 and TRBJ2-2, with D perhaps matching TRBD2 (5 bases). Germline V gene sequence: CDR1 SGHAT, CDR2 FQNNGV. The CDR3 has 16 amino acids. CDR3 amino acids: CLSTLDWSGTTGELFF. The CDR3 DNA follows: TGTCTCAGCACCTTAGATTGGAGCGGTACTACCGGGGAGCTGTTTTTT. The complete variable domain, with remaining parts taken from reference TRBV11-2 and TRBJ2-2, reads EAGVAQSPRYKIIEKRQSVAFWCNPISGHATLYWYQQILGQGPKLLIQFQNNGVVDDSQLPKDRFSAERLKGVDSTLKIQPAKLEDSAVYLCLSTLDWSGTTGELFFGEGSRLTVL.

V gene TRBV6-1 combines with J gene TRBJ2-5; TRBD1 matches 8 bases. J lost 5 bases, V lost 3 bases, and 5 bases had no gene match. The CDR3 is 14 amino acids. Germline V gives CDR1 MNHNS, CDR2 SASEGT. The CDR3 DNA is TGTGCCAGCAGTGATTGGACAGGGAGCGAGACCCAGTACTTC. This gives the protein CASSDWTGSETQYF.

Points on this clonotype: This likely comes from a read error, as the CDR3 has no conserved phenylalanine or tryptophan at its end. The chain links TRBV11-3 to TRBJ1-1; no clear D gene. This CDR3 is 14 amino acids long. Germline assignment: CDR1 SGHNT and CDR2 YENEEA. V gave up 0 bases and J gave up 6 bases, with 11 bases separating them. The CDR3 loop is CASSLDLSRPEAFY. The DNA of the CDR3 is TGTGCCAGCAGCTTAGATCTCTCCCGTCCTGAAGCTTTCTAT.

This clonotype was observed a handful of times. The chain carries TRBV6-5 and TRBJ2-7, with a possible D match to TRBD2 (7 bases). With 6 bases removed from V and 2 bases from J, the gap between germline ends came to 17 bases. The CDR3 consists of 15 residues. In germline, CDR1 is MNHEY, CDR2 SVGAGI. CDR3 residues: CASSPGGSGTYEQYF. Here the CDR3 DNA reads TGTGCCAGCAGCCCGGGGGGCAGCGGGACCTACGAGCAGTACTTC.

The chain couples TRBV4-1 to TRBJ1-6; no firm D call. This CDR3 comprises 16 residues. In germline, CDR1 is MGHRA, CDR2 YSYEKL. The ends were cut back, 3 bases at V and 8 bases at J, with 17 bases in the middle. CDR3 bases: TGCGCCAGCAGCCACCACCTACAGAGGGCGGATTCACCCCTCCACTTT. It specifies CASSHHLQRADSPLHF.

This clonotype was seen repeatedly, ten times or more. J is TRBJ1-1 and V is TRBV29-1, with a possible D match to TRBD1 (5 bases). Germline V CDR1 and CDR2: SQVTM, ANQGSEA. Between the trimmed V and J ends, which lost 6 bases and 4 bases, there was a span of 12 bases. CDR3 length equals 12 residues. CDR3 nucleotides: TGCAGCGTCAGGGATCCGGGCACTGAAGCTTTCTTT. Amino acids: CSVRDPGTEAFF.

This chain uses TRBV14 with TRBJ2-3; D uncertain. CDR3 length: 14 amino acids. Germline CDR1 is SGHDN and CDR2 is FVKESK. The V end lost 4 bases, the J end lost 4 bases, and 12 bases lay between the germline ends. This CDR3 reads CASSPGVGADTQYF. DNA of the CDR3: TGTGCCAGCAGCCCTGGCGTGGGCGCAGATACGCAGTATTTT.

The rearrangement links TRBV6-1 to TRBJ2-7, with TRBD2 identical over 13 bases. After removal of 2 bases from V and 1 base from J, the junction contained 2 bases not matched to a gene. CDR1 is MNHNS and CDR2 is SASEGT in the germline V gene. The CDR3 totals 16 residues. CDR3 DNA: TGTGCCAGCAGTGAATGGGGACTAGCGGGGTCCTACGAGCAGTACTTC. Residues: CASSEWGLAGSYEQYF.

This clonotype appeared once. Being one base from a much bigger clone, this may be a read error. This chain joins TRBV10-3 and TRBJ1-5; weak D call: TRBD1 (5 bases). The germline CDR1 and CDR2 sequences are ENHRY and SYGVKD. The CDR3 runs 15 residues. CDR3 protein: CTISEGQGRGRPQHF. DNA for the CDR3: TGTACCATCAGTGAAGGTCAGGGCAGAGGGCGGCCCCAGCATTTT.

Concerning this clonotype: The conserved final phenylalanine or tryptophan is absent from the CDR3, which likely points to a read error. The V call is TRBV5-1, the J call TRBJ2-1, with TRBD2 matching over 14 bases. The germline V gene has CDR1 SGHRS and CDR2 YFSETQ. This CDR3 has 18 amino acids. The V gene end was trimmed by 0 bases and the J gene end by 3 bases; junction bases not matched to a gene: 5. In nucleotides, the CDR3 is TGCGCCAGCAGCTTGGGGACTAGCGGGAGGAGGATCTACAATGAGCAGTTCTAC. Amino acids: CASSLGTSGRRIYNEQFY.

Comments on this clonotype: The CDR3 does not close with the conserved phenylalanine or tryptophan, likely indicating a read error. The CDR3 nucleotides are TGTGCCAGCAGCCTCGATTGGACCGAAATCTACGAGCAGTACCTC. It specifies CASSLDWTEIYEQYL. The chain recombines TRBV6-1 with TRBJ2-7; D is ambiguous. The CDR3 loop spans 15 amino acids. Trimming removed 6 bases at V and 3 bases at J, with 18 bases between. Germline loops: CDR1 MNHNS, CDR2 SASEGT.

Points on this clonotype: One junction end disagrees with the germline gene, perhaps due to a read error. The J gene is TRBJ1-3, the V gene TRBV10-3; 7 bases match TRBD1. CDR3 size: 14 residues. Germline CDR1 ENHRY, CDR2 SYGVKD. Here the CDR3 reads CAIGTAFSGITIYF. As DNA, the CDR3 is TGTGCCATCGGGACAGCCTTCTCTGGAATCACCATATATTTT.

This clonotype was picked up a small number of times. V gene TRBV29-1 combines with J gene TRBJ2-5; 8 bases agree with TRBD1. The CDR3 extends over 14 amino acids. Germline CDR1 reads SQVTM; CDR2 reads ANQGSEA. V shed 6 bases, J shed 8 bases, and the junction held 14 bases outside the gene matches. CDR3 amino acids: CSVRPGQGMNTQYF. In nucleotides, the CDR3 is TGCAGCGTACGCCCAGGACAGGGAATGAATACCCAGTACTTC.

The V gene is TRBV11-1, the J gene TRBJ2-1, with 12 bases fitting TRBD2. Germline V gives CDR1 SGHAT, CDR2 FQDESV (reference sequence). The CDR3 extends over 18 amino acids. V was pared by 10 bases and J by 2 bases, with 15 bases of the junction left unmatched. This CDR3 is CANSHTSGRPTAYNEQFF. The CDR3 coding sequence is TGTGCCAACAGTCATACTAGCGGGAGGCCCACGGCCTACAATGAGCAGTTCTTC.

Points on this clonotype: At one end, the junction sequence differs from germline, possibly due to a read error. The chain joins TRBV6-1 to TRBJ2-1, with TRBD2 matching 11 bases. Germline V lookup: CDR1 MNHNS, CDR2 SASEGT. The CDR3 runs 15 residues. CDR3 sequence (DNA): TGTGCCAGCAGTACCTGGACTAGCGGGTACAATGAGCAGTTATTC. This translates into CASSTWTSGYNEQLF.

With respect to this clonotype: A much larger clone is a single base away; this may be a read error. The rearrangement links TRBV6-2 or TRBV6-3 to TRBJ2-1, with TRBD2 identical over 13 bases. CDR1 is MNHEY, CDR2 SVGEGT, per germline. The CDR3 length is 13 residues. V was clipped by 7 bases and J by 9 bases; unmatched bases: 3. The CDR3 region has the DNA TGTGCCAGCAATTGGACTAGCGGGAGTGAGCAGTTCTTC. Translating it yields CASNWTSGSEQFF.